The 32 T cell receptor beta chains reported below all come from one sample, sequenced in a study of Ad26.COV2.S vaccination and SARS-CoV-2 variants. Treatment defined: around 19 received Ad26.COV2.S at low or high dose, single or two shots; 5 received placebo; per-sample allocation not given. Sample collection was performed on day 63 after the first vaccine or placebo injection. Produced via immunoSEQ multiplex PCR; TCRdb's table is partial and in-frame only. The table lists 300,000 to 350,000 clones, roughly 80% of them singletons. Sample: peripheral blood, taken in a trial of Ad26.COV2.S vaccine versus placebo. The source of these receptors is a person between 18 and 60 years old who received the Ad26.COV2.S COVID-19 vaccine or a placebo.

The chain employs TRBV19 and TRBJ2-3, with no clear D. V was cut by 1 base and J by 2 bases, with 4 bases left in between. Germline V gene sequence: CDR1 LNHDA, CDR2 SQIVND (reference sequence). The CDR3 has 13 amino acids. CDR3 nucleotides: TGTGCCAGTAGTATAGCCTTCACAGATACGCAGTATTTT. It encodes CASSIAFTDTQYF.

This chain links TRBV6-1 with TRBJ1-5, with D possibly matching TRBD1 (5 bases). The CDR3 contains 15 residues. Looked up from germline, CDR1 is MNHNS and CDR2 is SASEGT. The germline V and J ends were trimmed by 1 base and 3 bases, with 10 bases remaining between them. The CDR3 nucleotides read TGTGCCAGCAGTGAAGATGGGGGGACCAATCAGCCCCAGCATTTT. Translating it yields CASSEDGGTNQPQHF.

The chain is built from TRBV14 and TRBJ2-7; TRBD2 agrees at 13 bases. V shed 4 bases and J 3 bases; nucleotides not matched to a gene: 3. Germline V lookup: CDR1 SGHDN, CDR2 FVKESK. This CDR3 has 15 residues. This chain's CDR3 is CASSRRLAGGYEQYF. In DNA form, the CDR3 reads TGTGCCAGCAGCCGTCGACTAGCGGGGGGCTACGAGCAGTACTTC. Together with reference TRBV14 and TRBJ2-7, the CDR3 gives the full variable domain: EAGVTQFPSHSVIEKGQTVTLRCDPISGHDNLYWYRRVMGKEIKFLLHFVKESKQDESGMPNNRFLAERTGGTYSTLKVQPAELEDSGVYFCASSRRLAGGYEQYFGPGTRLTVT.

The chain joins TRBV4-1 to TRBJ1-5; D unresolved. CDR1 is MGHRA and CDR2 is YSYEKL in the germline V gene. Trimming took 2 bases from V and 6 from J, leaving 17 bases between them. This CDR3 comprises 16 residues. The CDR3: CASSQRWQDLGQPQHF. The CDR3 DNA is TGCGCCAGCAGCCAAAGGTGGCAGGACCTGGGTCAGCCCCAGCATTTT.

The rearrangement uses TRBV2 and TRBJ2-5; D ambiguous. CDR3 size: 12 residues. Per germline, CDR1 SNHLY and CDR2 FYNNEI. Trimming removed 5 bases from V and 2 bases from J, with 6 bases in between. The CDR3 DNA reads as TGTGCCAGCAGTTTAGTTCAAGAGACCCAGTACTTC. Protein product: CASSLVQETQYF.

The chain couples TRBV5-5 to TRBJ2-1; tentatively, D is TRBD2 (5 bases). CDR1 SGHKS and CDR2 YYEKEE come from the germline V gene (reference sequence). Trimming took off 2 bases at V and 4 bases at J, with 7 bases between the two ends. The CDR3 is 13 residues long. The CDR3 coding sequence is TGTGCCAGCAGCTTACGGACTTACAATGAGCAGTTCTTC. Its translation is CASSLRTYNEQFF.

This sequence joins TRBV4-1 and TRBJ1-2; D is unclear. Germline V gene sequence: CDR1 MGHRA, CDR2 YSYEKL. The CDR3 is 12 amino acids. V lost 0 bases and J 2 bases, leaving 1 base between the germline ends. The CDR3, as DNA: TGCGCCAGCAGCCAAGAAAACTATGGCTACACCTTC. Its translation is CASSQENYGYTF.

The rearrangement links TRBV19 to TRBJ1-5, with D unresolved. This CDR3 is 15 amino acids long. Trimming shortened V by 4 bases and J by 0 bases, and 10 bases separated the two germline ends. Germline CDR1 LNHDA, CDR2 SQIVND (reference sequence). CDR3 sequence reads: CASSRSPISNQPQHF. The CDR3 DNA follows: TGTGCCAGTAGTAGGTCGCCGATTAGCAATCAGCCCCAGCATTTT.

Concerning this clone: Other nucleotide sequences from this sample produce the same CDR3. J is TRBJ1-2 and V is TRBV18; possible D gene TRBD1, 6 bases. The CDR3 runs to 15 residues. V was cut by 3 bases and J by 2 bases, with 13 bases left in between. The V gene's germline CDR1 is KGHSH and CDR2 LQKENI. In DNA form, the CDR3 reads TGTGCCAGCTCACCGTGGACAGACAACAACTATGGCTACACCTTC. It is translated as CASSPWTDNNYGYTF.

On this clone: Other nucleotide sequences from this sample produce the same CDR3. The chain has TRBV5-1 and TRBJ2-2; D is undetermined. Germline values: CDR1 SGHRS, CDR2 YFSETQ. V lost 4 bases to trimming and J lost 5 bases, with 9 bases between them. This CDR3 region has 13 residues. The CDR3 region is CASSLGTTGELFF. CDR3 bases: TGCGCCAGCAGCCTTGGAACGACCGGGGAGCTGTTTTTT.

The CDR3 DNA follows: TGTGCCACCAGTGATCCAGGGCAAGAGACCCAGTACTTC. Translating it yields CATSDPGQETQYF. The rearrangement uses TRBV24-1 and TRBJ2-5; tentative D call: TRBD1 (5 bases). Germline CDR1 reads KGHDR; CDR2 reads SFDVKD. The CDR3 sequence is 13 residues long. V lost 3 bases and J 2 bases, leaving 6 bases between the germline ends.

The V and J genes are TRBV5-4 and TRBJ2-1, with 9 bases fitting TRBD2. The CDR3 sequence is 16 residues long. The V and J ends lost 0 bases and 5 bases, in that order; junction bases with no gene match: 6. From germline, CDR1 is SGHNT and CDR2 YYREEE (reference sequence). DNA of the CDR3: TGTGCCAGCAGCTTGGCCGGTGCTAGCGGGGACAATGAGCAGTTCTTC. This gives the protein CASSLAGASGDNEQFF.

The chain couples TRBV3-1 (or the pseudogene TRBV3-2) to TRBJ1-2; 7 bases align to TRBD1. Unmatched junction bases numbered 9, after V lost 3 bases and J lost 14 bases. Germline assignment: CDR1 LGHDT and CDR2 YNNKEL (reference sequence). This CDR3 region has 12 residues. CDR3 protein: CASSQSQTGSTF. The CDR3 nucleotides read TGTGCCAGCAGCCAGAGCCAGACAGGGTCTACCTTC.

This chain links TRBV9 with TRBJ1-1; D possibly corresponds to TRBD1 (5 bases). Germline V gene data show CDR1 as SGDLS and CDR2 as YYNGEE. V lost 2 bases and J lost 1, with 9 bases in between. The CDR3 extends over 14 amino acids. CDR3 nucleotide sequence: TGTGCCAGCAGCGTTACAGGATCGAACACTGAAGCTTTCTTT. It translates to CASSVTGSNTEAFF.

CDR3 sequence reads: CASSTPTVPRGYEQFF. The CDR3 DNA sequence: TGTGCCAGCAGTACCCCGACAGTGCCCCGGGGATATGAGCAGTTCTTC. The chain couples TRBV28 to TRBJ2-1; D may be TRBD1 or TRBD2 (5 bases each). Germline CDR1 reads MDHEN; CDR2 reads SYDVKM. This CDR3 has 16 residues. Trimming stripped 5 bases from V and 8 bases from J, with 22 bases between.

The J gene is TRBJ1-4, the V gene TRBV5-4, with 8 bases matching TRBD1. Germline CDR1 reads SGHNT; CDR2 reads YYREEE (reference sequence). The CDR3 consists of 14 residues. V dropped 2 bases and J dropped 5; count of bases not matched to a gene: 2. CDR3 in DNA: TGTGCCAGCAGCTTAAGGACAGGGAATGAAAAACTGTTTTTT. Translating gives CASSLRTGNEKLFF.

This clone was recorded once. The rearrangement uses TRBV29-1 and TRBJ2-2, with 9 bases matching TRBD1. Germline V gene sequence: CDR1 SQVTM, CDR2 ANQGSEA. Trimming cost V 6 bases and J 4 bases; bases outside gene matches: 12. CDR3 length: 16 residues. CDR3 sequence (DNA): TGCAGCGTGGCCGGGACAGGGTTCAAGGCCACCGGGGAGCTGTTTTTT. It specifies CSVAGTGFKATGELFF.

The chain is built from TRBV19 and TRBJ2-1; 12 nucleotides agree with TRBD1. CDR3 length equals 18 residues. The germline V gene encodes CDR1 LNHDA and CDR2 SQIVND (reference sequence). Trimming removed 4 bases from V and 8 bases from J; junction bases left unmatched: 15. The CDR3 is CASSNNWGAGQGAYEQFF. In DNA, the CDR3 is TGTGCCAGTAGTAACAACTGGGGCGCGGGACAGGGGGCGTATGAGCAGTTCTTC.

CDR3 residues: CASLTPKGNTGELFF. As DNA, the CDR3 is TGTGCCAGCCTAACCCCCAAGGGGAACACCGGGGAGCTGTTTTTT. This chain uses TRBV6-5 with TRBJ2-2; D call uncertain. CDR3 length: 15 amino acids. Trimming removed 8 bases at V and 1 base at J, with 14 bases between. Per germline, CDR1 MNHEY and CDR2 SVGAGI.

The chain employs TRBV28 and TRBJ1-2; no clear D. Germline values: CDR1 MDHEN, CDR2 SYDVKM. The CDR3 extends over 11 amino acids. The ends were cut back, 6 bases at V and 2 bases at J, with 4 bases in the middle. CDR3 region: CASRTNYGYTF. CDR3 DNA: TGTGCCAGCAGGACGAACTATGGCTACACCTTC.

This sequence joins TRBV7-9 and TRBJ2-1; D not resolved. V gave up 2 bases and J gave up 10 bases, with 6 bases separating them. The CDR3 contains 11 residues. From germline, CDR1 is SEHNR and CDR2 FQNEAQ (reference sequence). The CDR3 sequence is CASSLLLEQFF. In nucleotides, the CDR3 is TGTGCCAGCAGCTTACTCCTGGAGCAGTTCTTC.

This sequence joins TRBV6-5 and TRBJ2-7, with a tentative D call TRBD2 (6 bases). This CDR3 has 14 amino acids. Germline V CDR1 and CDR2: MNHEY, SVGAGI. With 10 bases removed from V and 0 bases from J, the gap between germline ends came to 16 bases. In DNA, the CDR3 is TGTGCCAACTCGCGGGGACTCAGCTCCTACGAGCAGTACTTC. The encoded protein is CANSRGLSSYEQYF.

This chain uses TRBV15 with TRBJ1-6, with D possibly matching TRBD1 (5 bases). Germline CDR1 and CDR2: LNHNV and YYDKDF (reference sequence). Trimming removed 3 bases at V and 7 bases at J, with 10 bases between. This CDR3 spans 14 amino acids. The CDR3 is CATSRGGDNSPLHF. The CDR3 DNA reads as TGTGCCACCAGCAGGGGGGGAGACAATTCACCCCTCCACTTT.

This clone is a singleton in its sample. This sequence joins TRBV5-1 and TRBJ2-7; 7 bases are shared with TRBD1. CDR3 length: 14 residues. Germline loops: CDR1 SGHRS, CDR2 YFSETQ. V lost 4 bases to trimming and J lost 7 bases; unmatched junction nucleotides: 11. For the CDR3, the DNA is TGCGCCAGCAGCCCCCGACAGGGTCAGGGGGAGCAGTACTTC. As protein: CASSPRQGQGEQYF.

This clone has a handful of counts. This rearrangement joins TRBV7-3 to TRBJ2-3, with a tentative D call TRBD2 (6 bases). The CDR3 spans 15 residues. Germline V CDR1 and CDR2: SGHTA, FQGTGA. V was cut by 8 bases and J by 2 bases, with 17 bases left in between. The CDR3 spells CASSPTGSFTDTQYF. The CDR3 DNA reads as TGTGCCAGCTCCCCTACCGGGAGTTTCACAGATACGCAGTATTTT.

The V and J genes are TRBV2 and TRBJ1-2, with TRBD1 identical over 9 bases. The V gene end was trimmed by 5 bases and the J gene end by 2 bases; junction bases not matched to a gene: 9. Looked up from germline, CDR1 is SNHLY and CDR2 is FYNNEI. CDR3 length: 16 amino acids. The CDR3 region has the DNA TGTGCCAGCAGTCTCGTAGCCGGGACAGGGAACTATGGCTACACCTTC. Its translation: CASSLVAGTGNYGYTF.

DNA of the CDR3: TGTGCCAGCAGTTTAGGGCAGGGAGCCTACGAGCAGTACTTC. It yields the protein CASSLGQGAYEQYF. The chain recombines TRBV28 with TRBJ2-7, with D perhaps being TRBD1 or TRBD2 (5 bases each). Germline V gene data show CDR1 as MDHEN and CDR2 as SYDVKM. The length of the CDR3 is 14 residues. V lost 2 bases and J lost 2, with 10 bases in between.

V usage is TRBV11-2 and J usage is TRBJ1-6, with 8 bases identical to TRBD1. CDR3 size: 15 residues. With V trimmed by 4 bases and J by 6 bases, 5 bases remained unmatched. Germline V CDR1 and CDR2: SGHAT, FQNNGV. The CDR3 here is CASSSTGGFNSPLHF. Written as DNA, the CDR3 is TGTGCCAGCAGCTCTACAGGGGGATTTAATTCACCCCTCCACTTT.

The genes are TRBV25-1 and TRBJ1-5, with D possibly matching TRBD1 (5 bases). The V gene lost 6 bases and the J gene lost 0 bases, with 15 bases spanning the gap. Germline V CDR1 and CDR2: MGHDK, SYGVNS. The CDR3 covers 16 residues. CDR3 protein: CASSPGTANSNQPQHF. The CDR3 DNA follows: TGTGCCAGCAGCCCGGGGACGGCGAATAGCAATCAGCCCCAGCATTTT.

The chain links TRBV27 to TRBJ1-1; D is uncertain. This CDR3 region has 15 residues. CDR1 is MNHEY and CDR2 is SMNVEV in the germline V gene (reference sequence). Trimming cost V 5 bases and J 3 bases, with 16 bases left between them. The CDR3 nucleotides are TGTGCCAGCAGTCCCCACGCCTCGGCATACACTGAAGCTTTCTTT. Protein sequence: CASSPHASAYTEAFF.

Here the CDR3 reads CASSLGISYNEQFF. CDR3 sequence (DNA): TGTGCCAGCAGCCTCGGGATCTCCTACAATGAGCAGTTCTTC. This chain joins TRBV7-9 and TRBJ2-1, with D possibly TRBD2 on 5 matching bases. The V gene lost 5 bases and the J gene lost 0 bases, with 8 bases spanning the gap. Per the germline V gene, CDR1 is SEHNR and CDR2 is FQNEAQ (reference sequence). The CDR3 has 14 amino acids.

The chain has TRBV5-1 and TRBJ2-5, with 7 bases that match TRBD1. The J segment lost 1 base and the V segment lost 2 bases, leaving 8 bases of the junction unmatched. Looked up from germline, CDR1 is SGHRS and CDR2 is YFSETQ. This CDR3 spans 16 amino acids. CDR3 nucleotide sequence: TGCGCCAGCAGCTTCCGAGGGGGCACCAGCCAAGAGACCCAGTACTTC. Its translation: CASSFRGGTSQETQYF. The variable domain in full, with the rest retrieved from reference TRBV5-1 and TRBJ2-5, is KAGVTQTPRYLIKTRGQQVTLSCSPISGHRSVSWYQQTPGQGLQFLFEYFSETQRNKGNFPGRFSGRQFSNSRSEMNVSTLELGDSALYLCASSFRGGTSQETQYFGPGTRLLVL.